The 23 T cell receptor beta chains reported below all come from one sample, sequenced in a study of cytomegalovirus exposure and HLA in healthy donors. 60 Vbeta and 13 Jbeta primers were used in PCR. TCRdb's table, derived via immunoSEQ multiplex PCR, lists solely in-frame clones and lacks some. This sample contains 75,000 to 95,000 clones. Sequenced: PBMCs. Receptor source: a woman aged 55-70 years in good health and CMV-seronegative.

CDR3 sequence: CASSLHSGNTIYF. The CDR3 DNA reads as TGTGCCAGCAGCTTACACTCTGGAAACACCATATATTTT. The genes are TRBV7-3 and TRBJ1-3; no clear D. This CDR3 comprises 13 residues. In germline, CDR1 is SGHTA, CDR2 FQGTGA. V lost 2 bases and J 0 bases, leaving 2 bases between the germline ends. Looking up the rest from reference TRBV7-3 and TRBJ1-3 gives the full variable domain: GAGVSQTPSNKVTEKGKYVELRCDPISGHTALYWYRQSLGQGPEFLIYFQGTGAADDSGLPNDRFFAVRPEGSVSTLKIQRTERGDSAVYLCASSLHSGNTIYFGEGSWLTVV.

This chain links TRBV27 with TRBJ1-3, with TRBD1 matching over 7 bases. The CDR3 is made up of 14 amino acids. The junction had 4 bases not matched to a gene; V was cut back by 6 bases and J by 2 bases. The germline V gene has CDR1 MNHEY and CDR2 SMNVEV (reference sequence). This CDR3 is CASRETGAGNTIYF. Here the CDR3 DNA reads TGTGCCAGCAGAGAAACAGGGGCTGGAAACACCATATATTTT.

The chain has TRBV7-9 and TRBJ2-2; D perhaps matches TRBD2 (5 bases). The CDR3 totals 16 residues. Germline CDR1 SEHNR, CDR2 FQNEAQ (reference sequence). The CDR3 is CGGGLGSDSNTGELFF. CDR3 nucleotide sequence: TGTGGAGGCGGTTTGGGGTCGGACTCGAACACCGGGGAGCTGTTTTTT. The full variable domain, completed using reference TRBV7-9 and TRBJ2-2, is DTGVSQNPRHKITKRGQNVTFRCDPISEHNRLYWYRQTLGQGPEFLTYFQNEAQLEKSRLLSDRFSAERPKGSFSTLEIQRTEQGDSAMYLCGGGLGSDSNTGELFFGEGSRLTVL.

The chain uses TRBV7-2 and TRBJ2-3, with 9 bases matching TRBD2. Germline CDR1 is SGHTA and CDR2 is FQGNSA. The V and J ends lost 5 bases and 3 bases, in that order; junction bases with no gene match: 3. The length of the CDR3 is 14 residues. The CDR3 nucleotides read TGTGCCAGCAGCCTGGGACTAGCAACAGATACGCAGTATTTT. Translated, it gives CASSLGLATDTQYF.

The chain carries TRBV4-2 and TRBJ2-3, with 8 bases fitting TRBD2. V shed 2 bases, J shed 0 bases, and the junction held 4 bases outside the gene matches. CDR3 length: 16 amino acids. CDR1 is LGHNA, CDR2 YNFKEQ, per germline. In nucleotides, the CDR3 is TGTGCCAGCAGCCAATCTAGCGGGCTAAGCACAGATACGCAGTATTTT. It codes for CASSQSSGLSTDTQYF.

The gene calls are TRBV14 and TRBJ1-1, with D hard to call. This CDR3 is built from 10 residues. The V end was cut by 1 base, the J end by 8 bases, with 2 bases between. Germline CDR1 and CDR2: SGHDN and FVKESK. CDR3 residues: CASSQVEAFF. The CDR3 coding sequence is TGTGCCAGCAGCCAAGTAGAAGCTTTCTTT.

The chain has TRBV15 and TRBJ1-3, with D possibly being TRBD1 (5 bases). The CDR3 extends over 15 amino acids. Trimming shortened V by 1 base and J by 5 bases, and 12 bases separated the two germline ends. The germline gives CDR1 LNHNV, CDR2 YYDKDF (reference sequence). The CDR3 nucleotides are TGTGCCACCAGCAGAGGGGGCAGGGCCCGAAACACCATATATTTT. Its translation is CATSRGGRARNTIYF.

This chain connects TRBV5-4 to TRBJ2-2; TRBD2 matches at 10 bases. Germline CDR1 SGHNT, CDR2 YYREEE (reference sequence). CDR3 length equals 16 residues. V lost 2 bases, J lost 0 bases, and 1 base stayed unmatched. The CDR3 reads CASSLGLAANTGELFF. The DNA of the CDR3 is TGTGCCAGCAGCTTAGGACTAGCGGCGAACACCGGGGAGCTGTTTTTT.

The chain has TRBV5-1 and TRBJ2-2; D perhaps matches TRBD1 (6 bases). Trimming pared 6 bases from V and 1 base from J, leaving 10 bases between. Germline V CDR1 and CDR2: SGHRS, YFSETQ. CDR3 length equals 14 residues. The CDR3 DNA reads TGCGCCAGCAAGGTACAGGGGAACACCGGGGAGCTGTTTTTT. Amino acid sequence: CASKVQGNTGELFF.

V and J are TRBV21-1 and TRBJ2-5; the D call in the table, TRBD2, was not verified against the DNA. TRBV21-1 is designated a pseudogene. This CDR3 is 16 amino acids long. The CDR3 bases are TGTGCCAGCAGCATCCCGTCCTGGCTAGACCCAGAGACCCAGTACTTC. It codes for CASSIPSWLDPETQYF.

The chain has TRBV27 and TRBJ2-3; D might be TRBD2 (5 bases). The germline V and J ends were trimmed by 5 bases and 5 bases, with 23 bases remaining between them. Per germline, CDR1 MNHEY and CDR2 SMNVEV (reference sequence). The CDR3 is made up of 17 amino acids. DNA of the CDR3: TGTGCCAGCAGTCCCCGTGCCCGGACCGGAAGCGGAGATACGCAGTATTTT. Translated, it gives CASSPRARTGSGDTQYF.

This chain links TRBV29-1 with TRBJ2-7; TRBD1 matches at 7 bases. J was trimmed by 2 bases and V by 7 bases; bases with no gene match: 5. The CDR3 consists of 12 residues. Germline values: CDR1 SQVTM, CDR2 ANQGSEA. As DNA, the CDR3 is TGCAGCGCCGGGACAGCCCCCTACGAGCAGTACTTC. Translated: CSAGTAPYEQYF.

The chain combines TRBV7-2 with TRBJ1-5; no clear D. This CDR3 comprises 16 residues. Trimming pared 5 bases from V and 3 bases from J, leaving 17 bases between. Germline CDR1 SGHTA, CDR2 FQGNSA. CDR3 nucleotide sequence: TGTGCCAGCAGCCGTTCGGCTTCAGGTTCCAATCAGCCCCAGCATTTT. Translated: CASSRSASGSNQPQHF.

The CDR3 DNA follows: TGTGCCAGCAGCCAAGATTGGGGGGACACTGAAGCTTTCTTT. As protein: CASSQDWGDTEAFF. The rearrangement links TRBV14 to TRBJ1-1, with D possibly being TRBD1 (5 bases). This CDR3 is built from 14 residues. Germline V gene sequence: CDR1 SGHDN, CDR2 FVKESK. Trimming removed 0 bases from V and 3 bases from J, with 8 bases in between.

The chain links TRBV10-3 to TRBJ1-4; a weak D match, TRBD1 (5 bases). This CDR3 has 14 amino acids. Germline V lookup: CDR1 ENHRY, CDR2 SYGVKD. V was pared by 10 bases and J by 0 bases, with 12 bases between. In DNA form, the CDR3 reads TGTGCCACTAGAGAAGGGGCAACTAATGAAAAACTGTTTTTT. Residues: CATREGATNEKLFF.

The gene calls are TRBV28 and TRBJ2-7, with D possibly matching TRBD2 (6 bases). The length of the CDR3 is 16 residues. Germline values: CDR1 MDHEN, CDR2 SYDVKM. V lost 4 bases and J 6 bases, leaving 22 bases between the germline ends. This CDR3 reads CASSSAGLRHEGEQYF. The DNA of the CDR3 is TGTGCCAGCAGTTCCGCGGGACTCCGTCATGAGGGCGAGCAGTACTTC.

CDR3 sequence reads: CASSQSLTGTEQFF. DNA for the CDR3: TGTGCCAGCAGCCAAAGCCTTACCGGGACAGAGCAGTTCTTC. The chain employs TRBV14 and TRBJ2-1; weak D call: TRBD1 (6 bases). The CDR3 loop spans 14 amino acids. V dropped 2 bases and J dropped 10 bases, with 15 bases sitting between them. Germline CDR1 SGHDN, CDR2 FVKESK.

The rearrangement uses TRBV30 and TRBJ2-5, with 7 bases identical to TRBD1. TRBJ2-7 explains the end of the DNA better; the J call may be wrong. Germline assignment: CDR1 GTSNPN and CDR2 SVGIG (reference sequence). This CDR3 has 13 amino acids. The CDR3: CAWNPGQSYEQYF. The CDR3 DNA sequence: TGTGCCTGGAACCCGGGACAGTCCTACGAGCAGTACTTC.

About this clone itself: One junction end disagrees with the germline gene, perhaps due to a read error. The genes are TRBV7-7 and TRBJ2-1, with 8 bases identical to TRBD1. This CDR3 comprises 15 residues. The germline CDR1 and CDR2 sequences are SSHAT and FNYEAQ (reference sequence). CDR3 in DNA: TGTGCTAGCAGCTATGACAGGGGCTCCTACAATGAGCAGTTCTTC. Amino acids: CASSYDRGSYNEQFF.

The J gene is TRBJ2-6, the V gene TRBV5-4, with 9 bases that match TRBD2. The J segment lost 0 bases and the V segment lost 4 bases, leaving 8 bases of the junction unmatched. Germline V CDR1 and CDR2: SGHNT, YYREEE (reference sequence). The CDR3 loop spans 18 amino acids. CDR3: CASSDRRGGASGANVLTF. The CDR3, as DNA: TGTGCCAGCAGCGATAGGCGGGGGGGCGCCTCTGGGGCCAACGTCCTGACTTTC.

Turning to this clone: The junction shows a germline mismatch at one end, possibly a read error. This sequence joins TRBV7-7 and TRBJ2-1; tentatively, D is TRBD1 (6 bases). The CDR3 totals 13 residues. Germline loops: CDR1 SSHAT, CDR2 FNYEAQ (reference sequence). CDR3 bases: TGTGCTAGCAGCCCCGACAGGTACAATGAGCAGTTCTTC. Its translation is CASSPDRYNEQFF.

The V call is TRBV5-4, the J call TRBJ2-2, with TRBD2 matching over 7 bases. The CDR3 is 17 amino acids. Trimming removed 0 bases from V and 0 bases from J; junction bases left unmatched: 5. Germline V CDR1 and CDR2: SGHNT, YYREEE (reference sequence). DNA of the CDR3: TGTGCCAGCAGCTTGGGGGTGGGGGGGGCGAACACCGGGGAGCTGTTTTTT. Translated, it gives CASSLGVGGANTGELFF.

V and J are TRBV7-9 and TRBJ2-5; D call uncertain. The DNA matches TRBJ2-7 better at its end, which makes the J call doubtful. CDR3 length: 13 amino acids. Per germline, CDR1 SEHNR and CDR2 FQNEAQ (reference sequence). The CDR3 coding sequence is TGTGCCAGCAGCCCCTCAAATATATACGAGCAGTACTTC. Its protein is CASSPSNIYEQYF.